This T cell receptor (beta chain) was sequenced during a study of T cell repertoires in cytomegalovirus infection. A note on this clonotype: No antigen is known for it.

The CDR3 loop spans 17 amino acids. Germline values: CDR1 SGHDN, CDR2 FVKESK. Losses at the gene ends were 4 bases for V and 8 bases for J; bases not matched to a gene: 16. The study, taken as a whole, reports: The cumulative frequency of public TCR beta families identified carriers of CMV plus the relevant HLA. HLA-C-restricted CMV-specific TCR beta clonotypes prevailed in the ex vivo response.

MiXCR, applied by TCRdb to the reads, yields one record per CDR3 protein. The sample lists 300,000 or so distinct CDR3 sequences; about 25% were seen once. The rearrangement links TRBV14 to TRBJ2-3, with 9 bases identical to TRBD2. The sequenced material came from PBMCs. This receptor was taken from a human donor in good health (CMV status not recorded). Some clones in this sample may be carry-over from other donors' samples. CDR3: CASSRGGLAGGPSTQYF. As DNA, the CDR3 is TGTGCCAGCAGCCGAGGGGGCCTGGCGGGAGGGCCGAGTACGCAGTATTTT.